This T cell receptor beta chain was identified during a study of CD8 T cells in ankylosing spondylitis (dated by TCRdb to 2016 to 2017). About the study as a whole: T cell receptor beta repertoires were profiled in healthy donors and ankylosing spondylitis patients so that disease-linked TCR variants could be found. The full study cohort comprised around 25 ankylosing spondylitis patients and 85 to 120 healthy donors. Peripheral blood was sampled, and synovial fluid was also collected from ankylosing spondylitis patients.

Trimming removed 1 base from V and 7 bases from J, leaving 9 bases between the germline ends. Taken from the germline V gene, the CDR1 and CDR2 loops are SGHRS and YFSETQ. Spanning cysteine to phenylalanine, the CDR3 consists of 13 amino acids. The CDR3 DNA has 39 bases and is translated from base 1. Overall study results and their limits: Some of the motif variants had been reported before in the synovial fluid and blood of reactive arthritis patients, a finding that suggests common disease-initiation mechanisms. Significant enrichment of the disease-linked clones was reported in matched synovial fluid samples from ankylosing spondylitis patients. Blood from ankylosing spondylitis patients appeared to be characterized by a TCR beta motif composed of several highly homologous amino acid variants. In peripheral blood, the disease-linked clones were found at relatively low frequencies and had a CD8+ phenotype.

There are many counts of this clonotype. Its antigen has not been determined. The sample holds no much larger clone one base away, and base qualities are not on file. The instrument given in TCRdb is Illumina HiSeq 2500. Quantitative 5'-RACE with molecular barcodes was used to prepare TCR beta libraries. The authors' analysis ran thus. A new computational method, built on a probabilistic model of VDJ rearrangement, was used to identify disease-linked TCR variants. TCRdb redid the processing of the public reads, applying fastp at Q25 and MiXCR, and retained in-frame beta chains. Identical CDR3 proteins give one entry, which carries the most common genes and DNA. The V and J calls were determined by TCRdb, not by the authors. Here the sample has about 200,000 distinct CDR3 sequences; approximately 7.3% occur a single time. Of the sample, 12% to 15% falls within the top ten clones.

The source of this sequence is a male donor with ankylosing spondylitis. What was sequenced was blood, either unsorted or a sorted T cell fraction (not recorded which). The V gene is TRBV5-1 and the J gene is TRBJ1-5, with a weak D call of TRBD1 (6 bases match). The sequence in DNA is TGCGCCAGCAGCTTGACAGGGAAACAGCCCCAGCATTTT. This codes for CASSLTGKQPQHF.